A selection of T cell receptor beta chains follows, all from one sample in a study of shared clonotypes between healthy human individuals. TCRdb's copy holds only in-frame clones and misses some; the assay was immunoSEQ multiplex PCR. The sample yields 2 million to 3 million clones, 93% seen once. Source material: naive CD4+ T cells from PBMCs. The receptors derive from a man aged 18 to 29 in good health. Some clones in this sample may be carry-over from other donors' samples. Each CDR3 is given with its conserved first and last residue. The order of the fields is D gene, V gene, J gene, CDR3 DNA, CDR3 protein. D genes are given only for firm matches.

D gene: .; V gene: TRBV5-1; J gene: TRBJ2-5; CDR3 DNA: TGCGCCAGCAGCTTGGCCGGGACTTCTGAAGAGACCCAGTACTTC; CDR3 protein: CASSLAGTSEETQYF
D gene: TRBD2; V gene: TRBV4-1; J gene: TRBJ2-3; CDR3 DNA: TGCGCCAGCAGCTTTCGCGGACTAGCAGAAAGCACAGATACGCAGTATTTT; CDR3 protein: CASSFRGLAESTDTQYF
D gene: .; V gene: TRBV5-1; J gene: TRBJ2-1; CDR3 DNA: TGCGCCAGCACGCCGGGACTGTCCTACAATGAGCAGTTCTTC; CDR3 protein: CASTPGLSYNEQFF
D gene: .; V gene: TRBV5-5; J gene: TRBJ2-5; CDR3 DNA: TGTGCCAGCAGCTTTTCAGGAGAGACCCAGTACTTC; CDR3 protein: CASSFSGETQYF
D gene: TRBD1; V gene: TRBV28; J gene: TRBJ1-2; CDR3 DNA: TGTGCCAGCAGTTATTCCGGGACAGGGGTAGACTATGGCTACACCTTC; CDR3 protein: CASSYSGTGVDYGYTF
D gene: .; V gene: TRBV28; J gene: TRBJ1-5; CDR3 DNA: TGTGCCAGCAGTGCCCTTCGAGGCAGGGGCGTGGGTCAGCCCCAGCATTTT; CDR3 protein: CASSALRGRGVGQPQHF
D gene: .; V gene: TRBV5-8; J gene: TRBJ1-1; CDR3 DNA: TGTGCCAGCAGCTTGGGGCCCCGTGGTGAAGCTTTCTTT; CDR3 protein: CASSLGPRGEAFF
D gene: TRBD1; V gene: TRBV18; J gene: TRBJ2-7; CDR3 DNA: TGTGCCAGCTCCCCGGGACAGAGCTCCTACGAGCAGTACTTC; CDR3 protein: CASSPGQSSYEQYF
D gene: .; V gene: TRBV4-1; J gene: TRBJ2-1; CDR3 DNA: TGCGCCAGCAGCCAAGTGGCCGGCGGGGTATCCTACAATGAGCAGTTCTTC; CDR3 protein: CASSQVAGGVSYNEQFF
D gene: .; V gene: TRBV28; J gene: TRBJ1-3; CDR3 DNA: TGTGCCAGCAGCCCTTGGGAGGGAAACACCATATATTTT; CDR3 protein: CASSPWEGNTIYF
D gene: TRBD2; V gene: TRBV4-1; J gene: TRBJ2-1; CDR3 DNA: TGCGCCAGCAGCCAGCCCTCTTCCGGGACTAGGGTTCTTGAGCAGTTCTTC; CDR3 protein: CASSQPSSGTRVLEQFF
D gene: TRBD2; V gene: TRBV15; J gene: TRBJ2-3; CDR3 DNA: TGTGCCACCAGCAGAGCTGCTAGCGGGGGGAGGCATCGGACAGATACGCAGTATTTT; CDR3 protein: CATSRAASGGRHRTDTQYF
D gene: .; V gene: TRBV9; J gene: TRBJ2-7; CDR3 DNA: TGTGCCAGCAGCTCCATGACCACTGGGGAGCAGTACTTC; CDR3 protein: CASSSMTTGEQYF
D gene: .; V gene: TRBV29-1; J gene: TRBJ2-5; CDR3 DNA: TGCAGCGTTTTACAGGGCTCAGAGACCCAGTACTTC; CDR3 protein: CSVLQGSETQYF
D gene: TRBD2; V gene: TRBV5-1; J gene: TRBJ2-7; CDR3 DNA: TGCGCCAGCACGTCTACCGGGACTAGCGTAAACGAGCAGTACTTC; CDR3 protein: CASTSTGTSVNEQYF
D gene: TRBD2; V gene: TRBV7-3; J gene: TRBJ2-5; CDR3 DNA: TGTGCCGACTGCCCCGGGACTAGCGGGAGGGAACAAGAGACCCAGTACTTC; CDR3 protein: CADCPGTSGREQETQYF
D gene: TRBD1; V gene: TRBV4-1; J gene: TRBJ2-5; CDR3 DNA: TGCGCCAGCAGCCAAGCCAGGACAGGGGGCGGGTACCAAGAGACCCAGTACTTC; CDR3 protein: CASSQARTGGGYQETQYF
D gene: .; V gene: TRBV5-1; J gene: TRBJ2-1; CDR3 DNA: TGCGCCAGCAGCCCAAACAACGACAATGAGCAGTTCTTC; CDR3 protein: CASSPNNDNEQFF
D gene: TRBD2; V gene: TRBV29-1; J gene: TRBJ2-1; CDR3 DNA: TGCAGCATTTCGACTAGCGGGGGTCAGAGCTCCTACAATGAGCAGTTCTTC; CDR3 protein: CSISTSGGQSSYNEQFF
D gene: TRBD1; V gene: TRBV14; J gene: TRBJ1-1; CDR3 DNA: TGTGCCAGCAGCCAAGTCTACCCGGGACAGACGGCTTTCTTT; CDR3 protein: CASSQVYPGQTAFF